Below, 22 T cell receptor beta chains from the same sample are listed, as sequenced in a study of CD8 T cells in Susac syndrome. An input of about 0.45 to 1 ug of RNA was subjected to reverse transcription using random hexamers. TCRdb passed the immunoSEQ multiplex PCR reads through MiXCR, listing each CDR3 protein once. The data show under 200,000 distinct CDR3 sequences, over 75% seen once. Sequenced: CD4+ T cells from PBMCs. These receptors were obtained from a human donor with Susac syndrome.

Written as DNA, the CDR3 is TGTGCCAGCAGCTTAGGACTAGCGGGCAGAAATGAGCAGTTCTTC. As protein: CASSLGLAGRNEQFF. V is TRBV7-2 and J is TRBJ2-1; 10 bases map to TRBD2. V lost 1 base to trimming and J lost 7 bases; unmatched junction nucleotides: 4. The CDR3 loop spans 15 amino acids. Germline V lookup: CDR1 SGHTA, CDR2 FQGNSA.

The chain combines TRBV6-1 with TRBJ2-7; D tentatively reads TRBD1 or TRBD2 (5 bases each). The CDR3 runs to 13 residues. V dropped 8 bases and J dropped 1 base, with 12 bases sitting between them. Germline V CDR1 and CDR2: MNHNS, SASEGT. The CDR3 coding sequence is TGTGCCAGCTCGAGGGGTAATTCCTACGAGCAGTACTTC. It codes for CASSRGNSYEQYF.

The J gene is TRBJ1-5, the V gene TRBV10-2; 10 bases map to TRBD1. This CDR3 has 15 residues. Per germline, CDR1 WSHSY and CDR2 SAAADI. The trim removed 10 bases at V and 2 bases at J, leaving 8 bases unmatched. CDR3 DNA sequence: TGCGCCACCACCATGGGGACAGGGGGCAATCAGCCCCAGCATTTT. It codes for CATTMGTGGNQPQHF.

This clonotype appeared once. CDR3 protein: CSAQRSIYGYTF. The CDR3, as DNA: TGCAGTGCCCAGAGATCCATCTATGGCTACACCTTC. The chain is built from TRBV20-1 and TRBJ1-2; D call uncertain. This CDR3 is 12 amino acids long. From germline, CDR1 is DFQATT and CDR2 SNEGSKA (reference sequence). V was cut by 6 bases and J by 4 bases, with 12 bases left in between.

This chain joins TRBV28 and TRBJ2-6; 9 positions agree with TRBD1. After removal of 5 bases from V and 2 bases from J, the junction contained 7 bases not matched to a gene. This CDR3 region has 17 residues. Per the germline V gene, CDR1 is MDHEN and CDR2 is SYDVKM. CDR3 nucleotide sequence: TGTGCCAGCAGTCTAGGACAGGGGATGACTGGGGCCAACGTCCTGACTTTC. Residues: CASSLGQGMTGANVLTF.

The chain carries TRBV20-1 and TRBJ2-5; possibly TRBD1 for D (5 bases). Deletions cut 0 bases from V and 2 bases from J, with 13 bases between. Germline V gives CDR1 DFQATT, CDR2 SNEGSKA (reference sequence). This CDR3 region has 15 residues. The CDR3 bases are TGCAGTGCTAGAGACTTGGACAAGAATCAAGAGACCCAGTACTTC. Translated, it gives CSARDLDKNQETQYF.

The chain combines TRBV5-1 with TRBJ2-4; possible D gene TRBD2, 5 bases. The V gene lost 5 bases and the J gene lost 3 bases, with 15 bases spanning the gap. The CDR3 loop spans 15 amino acids. Germline loops: CDR1 SGHRS, CDR2 YFSETQ. CDR3 region: CASSLSGMGKNIQYF. The CDR3 DNA is TGCGCCAGCAGTTTGTCGGGGATGGGCAAAAACATTCAGTACTTC.

The chain combines TRBV15 with TRBJ2-1; D is ambiguous. Between the trimmed V and J ends, which lost 0 bases and 11 bases, there was a span of 11 bases. The CDR3 is 13 amino acids. CDR1 LNHNV and CDR2 YYDKDF come from the germline V gene (reference sequence). CDR3 protein: CATSRDSAGKQFF. The CDR3 DNA sequence: TGTGCCACCAGCAGAGATAGTGCTGGGAAGCAGTTCTTC.

The genes are TRBV25-1 and TRBJ1-3, with a tentative D call TRBD1 (6 bases). The CDR3 is made up of 14 amino acids. Trimming shortened V by 1 base and J by 4 bases, and 8 bases separated the two germline ends. Germline V gene lookup returns CDR1 MGHDK and CDR2 SYGVNS. In DNA, the CDR3 is TGTGCCAGCAGTGAATCAGGGGTAGGAAACACCATATATTTT. Translated: CASSESGVGNTIYF.

The table lists this clonotype with a count of one. The CDR3 is CASSTTRQGIGYGYTF. The CDR3 region has the DNA TGCGCCAGCAGCACCACAAGACAGGGTATCGGCTATGGCTACACCTTC. This chain uses TRBV5-1 with TRBJ1-2; 7 bases match TRBD1. Germline V gives CDR1 SGHRS, CDR2 YFSETQ. Germline trimming cut 4 bases from V and 4 bases from J; bases unmatched to any gene: 13. This CDR3 is 16 amino acids long.

This sequence joins TRBV14 and TRBJ1-1, with a weak D call TRBD1 (6 bases). The CDR3 is 15 amino acids. V was clipped by 5 bases and J by 4 bases, with 17 bases between them. The germline V gene encodes CDR1 SGHDN and CDR2 FVKESK. CDR3: CASSKGQGIGTEAFF. The CDR3 nucleotides read TGTGCCAGCAGCAAGGGGCAGGGGATCGGCACTGAAGCTTTCTTT. The full variable domain, rest sourced from reference TRBV14 and TRBJ1-1, is EAGVTQFPSHSVIEKGQTVTLRCDPISGHDNLYWYRRVMGKEIKFLLHFVKESKQDESGMPNNRFLAERTGGTYSTLKVQPAELEDSGVYFCASSKGQGIGTEAFFGQGTRLTVV.

This chain connects TRBV7-9 to TRBJ2-5; D ambiguous. Germline assignment: CDR1 SEHNR and CDR2 FQNEAQ (reference sequence). The length of the CDR3 is 14 residues. V was trimmed by 3 bases and J by 2 bases, leaving 10 bases between them. CDR3: CASSLSVGQETQYF. Written as DNA, the CDR3 is TGTGCCAGCAGCTTGTCCGTGGGACAAGAGACCCAGTACTTC.

The chain joins TRBV20-1 to TRBJ2-2, with 7 bases aligning to TRBD1. Germline-derived CDR1 and CDR2 are DFQATT and SNEGSKA (reference sequence). The CDR3 extends over 13 amino acids. Trimming took 7 bases from V and 7 from J; bases not matched to a gene: 9. The CDR3: CSVADRRLGELFF. The DNA for the CDR3 is TGCAGTGTCGCGGACAGGAGGCTCGGGGAGCTGTTTTTT.

V is TRBV25-1 and J is TRBJ1-2; 9 bases align to TRBD1. Germline V gene lookup returns CDR1 MGHDK and CDR2 SYGVNS. Trimming took 8 bases from V and 2 from J; bases not matched to a gene: 6. This CDR3 has 14 amino acids. CDR3 nucleotide sequence: TGTGCCAGCGGCGGGACAGGGAGAAACTATGGCTACACCTTC. Translation gives CASGGTGRNYGYTF.

The genes are TRBV6-6 and TRBJ1-1, with 7 bases fitting TRBD1. Trimming cost V 6 bases and J 4 bases; bases outside gene matches: 14. The CDR3 runs to 16 residues. The V gene's germline CDR1 is MNHNY and CDR2 SVGAGI (reference sequence). The CDR3 nucleotides are TGTGCCAGCAGCCCCGCTTTGACAGGGCGGGGCACTGAAGCTTTCTTT. It specifies CASSPALTGRGTEAFF.

This sequence joins TRBV3-1 and TRBJ1-1; D remains unclear. V lost 1 base to trimming and J lost 0 bases, with 6 bases between them. CDR3 length equals 14 residues. In germline, CDR1 is LGHDT, CDR2 YNNKEL (reference sequence). The CDR3 DNA is TGTGCCAGCAGCCAAGGGCCCGTGAACACTGAAGCTTTCTTT. Translated, it gives CASSQGPVNTEAFF.

This clonotype was found a few times. J is TRBJ2-5 and V is TRBV5-1; D ambiguous. Trimming removed 3 bases at V and 1 base at J, with 10 bases between. Per germline, CDR1 SGHRS and CDR2 YFSETQ. The CDR3 runs 14 residues. The CDR3 bases are TGCGCCAGCAGCTCTGGACGAATCCAAGAGACCCAGTACTTC. Protein sequence: CASSSGRIQETQYF.

The chain couples TRBV20-1 to TRBJ2-7; 7 bases line up with TRBD2. CDR1 DFQATT and CDR2 SNEGSKA come from the germline V gene (reference sequence). V gave up 6 bases and J gave up 0 bases; unmatched junction bases: 8. The CDR3 runs 14 residues. Here the CDR3 reads CSANGGGASYEQYF. CDR3 DNA sequence: TGCAGTGCCAATGGGGGAGGGGCCTCCTACGAGCAGTACTTC.

The chain joins TRBV5-4 to TRBJ2-7; D might be TRBD1 (6 bases). V gave up 1 base and J gave up 6 bases, with 11 bases separating them. The V gene's germline CDR1 is SGHNT and CDR2 YYREEE (reference sequence). The CDR3 spans 13 residues. CDR3 bases: TGTGCCAGCAGCTTGCCAGGGGAATTCGAGCAGTACTTC. Translation: CASSLPGEFEQYF. Combining the CDR3 with reference TRBV5-4 and TRBJ2-7 gives the whole variable domain ETGVTQSPTHLIKTRGQQVTLRCSSQSGHNTVSWYQQALGQGPQFIFQYYREEENGRGNFPPRFSGLQFPNYSSELNVNALELDDSALYLCASSLPGEFEQYFGPGTRLTVT.

The rearrangement links TRBV6-5 to TRBJ1-1, with a possible D match to TRBD1 (6 bases). V lost 3 bases, J lost 0 bases, and 14 bases lay in between. CDR1 MNHEY and CDR2 SVGAGI come from the germline V gene. The CDR3 has 16 amino acids. CDR3 coding DNA: TGTGCCAGCAGTTATGTGGGTACAGGGATGAACACTGAAGCTTTCTTT. Its protein is CASSYVGTGMNTEAFF.

This rearrangement joins TRBV14 to TRBJ2-3; no clear D. Germline CDR1 is SGHDN and CDR2 is FVKESK. With 4 bases removed from V and 0 bases from J, the gap between germline ends came to 11 bases. The CDR3 is 15 amino acids. CDR3 DNA sequence: TGTGCCAGCAGCCCCTATGACTTGAGCACAGATACGCAGTATTTT. Protein product: CASSPYDLSTDTQYF. Filled out from reference TRBV14 and TRBJ2-3, the complete variable domain reads EAGVTQFPSHSVIEKGQTVTLRCDPISGHDNLYWYRRVMGKEIKFLLHFVKESKQDESGMPNNRFLAERTGGTYSTLKVQPAELEDSGVYFCASSPYDLSTDTQYFGPGTRLTVL.

The chain has TRBV12-3 or TRBV12-4 and TRBJ1-2; no definite D call. The CDR3 covers 12 residues. V was pared by 5 bases and J by 2 bases, with 6 bases between. In DNA form, the CDR3 reads TGTGCCAGCAGTAAGGGAAACTATGGCTACACCTTC. Protein product: CASSKGNYGYTF.